This T cell receptor beta chain was profiled in a study of T cell repertoires in ileal Crohn's disease. Across the whole study: Patients had a median roughly 7.9-year disease duration, and around 35% were active smokers.

Time point reported: neoterminal ileum biopsy at postoperative endoscopy, about 6 months after surgery. Five hundred nanograms of biopsy DNA per sample underwent TCRB immunosequencing. Here immunoSEQ multiplex PCR was the method, and the copy in TCRdb shows in-frame clones only, minus some. The sample includes 6,500 to 8,500 clones, 55% to 85% of them seen just once. Between the trimmed V and J ends, which lost 0 bases and 7 bases, there was a span of 15 bases. In germline, CDR1 is ENHRY, CDR2 SYGVKD. CDR3 length: 16 amino acids. The rearrangement uses TRBV10-3 and TRBJ1-4; a weak D match, TRBD1 (5 bases). This sequence was found in an adult with Crohn's disease. Specimen: ileal tissue. CDR3 in DNA: TGTGCCATCAGTGAGTCGGGCGGGGGATTCGGTGAAAAACTGTTTTTT. Amino acid sequence: CAISESGGGFGEKLFF.